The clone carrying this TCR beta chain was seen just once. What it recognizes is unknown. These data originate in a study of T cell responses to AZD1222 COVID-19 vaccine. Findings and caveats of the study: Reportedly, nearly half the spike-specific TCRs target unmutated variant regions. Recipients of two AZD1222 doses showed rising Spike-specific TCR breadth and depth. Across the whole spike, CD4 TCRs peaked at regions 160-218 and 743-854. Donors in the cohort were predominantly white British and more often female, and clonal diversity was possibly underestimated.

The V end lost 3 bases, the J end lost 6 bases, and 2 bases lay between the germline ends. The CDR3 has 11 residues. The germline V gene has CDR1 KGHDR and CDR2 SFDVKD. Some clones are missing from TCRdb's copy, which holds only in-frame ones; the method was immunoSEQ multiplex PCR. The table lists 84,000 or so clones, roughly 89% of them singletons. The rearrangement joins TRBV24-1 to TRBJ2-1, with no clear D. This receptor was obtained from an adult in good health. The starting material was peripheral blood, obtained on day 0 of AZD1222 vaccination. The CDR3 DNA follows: TGTGCCACCAGTGATAGCAATGAGCAGTTCTTC. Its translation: CATSDSNEQFF.